One and the same sample provided the 24 T cell receptor beta chains below, sequenced in a study of T cells after yellow fever vaccination. TCRdb passed the 5' RACE reads through MiXCR, listing each CDR3 protein once. Of about 260,000 distinct CDR3 sequences listed, 10% to 15% are singletons. The source was CD4+ T cells sorted from PBMCs, collected 45 days after the yellow fever booster vaccination. The receptors stem from a man aged 25-45 years who received the YFV17D yellow fever vaccine.

V gene TRBV20-1 combines with J gene TRBJ2-2; the D gene could be TRBD1 or TRBD2 (6 bases each). The CDR3 runs 16 residues. Germline values: CDR1 DFQATT, CDR2 SNEGSKA (reference sequence). Trimming removed 5 bases at V and 2 bases at J, with 18 bases between. The CDR3: CSAENKGGPNTGELFF. For the CDR3, the DNA is TGCAGTGCTGAAAACAAAGGGGGGCCTAACACCGGGGAGCTGTTTTTT.

The chain links TRBV12-3 or TRBV12-4 to TRBJ2-7; 12 bases match TRBD2. V lost 6 bases, J lost 4 bases, and 7 bases stayed unmatched. The CDR3 length is 15 residues. The CDR3 spells CASRRTSGTSYEQYF. CDR3 coding DNA: TGTGCCAGCAGGAGGACTAGCGGGACGTCTTACGAGCAGTACTTC.

This clonotype was seen a handful of times. This chain joins TRBV7-2 and TRBJ2-3; tentative D call: TRBD2 (6 bases). Germline assignment: CDR1 SGHTA and CDR2 FQGNSA. The CDR3 contains 16 residues. V was cut by 5 bases and J by 1 base, with 16 bases left in between. CDR3 protein: CASSPGFASGTDTQYF. The DNA for the CDR3 is TGTGCCAGCAGCCCAGGCTTCGCTAGCGGCACAGATACGCAGTATTTT.

The chain uses TRBV24-1 and TRBJ2-7; D ambiguous. V was clipped by 4 bases and J by 2 bases, with 8 bases between them. Looked up from germline, CDR1 is KGHDR and CDR2 is SFDVKD. The CDR3 totals 13 residues. In nucleotides, the CDR3 is TGTGCCACCAGTGAGCCTAACACCTACGAGCAGTACTTC. Protein sequence: CATSEPNTYEQYF.

In this sample, this clonotype turned up a few times. The V call is TRBV29-1, the J call TRBJ2-5, with D tentatively TRBD1 (6 bases). Trimming took off 7 bases at V and 7 bases at J, with 13 bases between the two ends. Looked up from germline, CDR1 is SQVTM and CDR2 is ANQGSEA. The CDR3 is 11 residues long. This CDR3 reads CSGGRGGTQYF. The CDR3 nucleotides are TGCAGCGGTGGCAGAGGGGGGACCCAGTACTTC. The variable domain in full, with the rest retrieved from reference TRBV29-1 and TRBJ2-5, is SAVISQKPSRDICQRGTSLTIQCQVDSQVTMMFWYRQQPGQSLTLIATANQGSEATYESGFVIDKFPISRPNLTFSTLTVSNMSPEDSSIYLCSGGRGGTQYFGPGTRLLVL.

This clonotype appeared many times. The V gene is TRBV19, the J gene TRBJ2-7; D is perhaps TRBD1 or TRBD2 (5 bases each). Per the germline V gene, CDR1 is LNHDA and CDR2 is SQIVND (reference sequence). V gave up 5 bases and J gave up 2 bases, with 13 bases separating them. The CDR3 has 14 amino acids. The DNA of the CDR3 is TGTGCCAGTAGTCACGGCGAGGGGCCCTACGAGCAGTACTTC. Residues: CASSHGEGPYEQYF. The full variable domain, its missing parts supplied by reference TRBV19 and TRBJ2-7, is DGGITQSPKYLFRKEGQNVTLSCEQNLNHDAMYWYRQDPGQGLRLIYYSQIVNDFQKGDIAEGYSVSREKKESFPLTVTSAQKNPTAFYLCASSHGEGPYEQYFGPGTRLTVT.

The rearrangement joins TRBV20-1 to TRBJ2-5, with D possibly matching TRBD2 (5 bases). Deletions cut 6 bases from V and 2 bases from J, with 10 bases between. Germline V gene lookup returns CDR1 DFQATT and CDR2 SNEGSKA (reference sequence). The CDR3 sequence is 12 residues long. For the CDR3, the DNA is TGCAGTGCCCCGGAGCGGCAAGAGACCCAGTACTTC. This gives the protein CSAPERQETQYF.

The rearrangement uses TRBV6-2 or TRBV6-3 and TRBJ1-6; TRBD1 matches at 7 bases. The CDR3 contains 15 residues. V was pared by 8 bases and J by 7 bases, with 11 bases of the junction left unmatched. From germline, CDR1 is MNHEY and CDR2 SVGEGT. As DNA, the CDR3 is TGTGCCAGCGAACCTCGACAGGGCCCGAATTCACCCCTCCACTTT. It is translated as CASEPRQGPNSPLHF.

This clonotype was picked up a small number of times. The J gene is TRBJ2-1, the V gene TRBV20-1; TRBD2 agrees at 11 bases. Losses at the gene ends were 2 bases for V and 1 base for J; bases not matched to a gene: 4. This CDR3 region has 16 residues. Germline CDR1 reads DFQATT; CDR2 reads SNEGSKA (reference sequence). The CDR3 is CSARQLAGESYNEQFF. In DNA, the CDR3 is TGCAGTGCTAGACAACTAGCGGGGGAATCCTACAATGAGCAGTTCTTC.

This clonotype was counted between two and nine times. The rearrangement joins TRBV21-1 to TRBJ2-7; the table gives TRBD1 as D, unverified against the DNA. TRBV21-1 is a documented pseudogene. This CDR3 contains 12 residues. CDR3 nucleotide sequence: TGTGCCAGCAGCAAAGGGTCGAAGGGACAGATCTTC. It specifies CASSKGSKGQIF.

This clonotype has a handful of counts. This chain uses TRBV5-1 with TRBJ2-1; D assignment may be TRBD1 or TRBD2 (5 bases each). CDR1 is SGHRS and CDR2 is YFSETQ in the germline V gene. Trimming stripped 2 bases from V and 6 bases from J, with 18 bases between. This CDR3 comprises 16 residues. The CDR3: CASSLSGTSRGNEQFF. In nucleotides, the CDR3 is TGCGCCAGCAGCTTATCCGGGACCTCCCGGGGCAATGAGCAGTTCTTC.

This clonotype was seen a few times. The V and J genes are TRBV7-3 and TRBJ2-3, with D tentatively TRBD2 (5 bases). There are 15 residues in the CDR3. The V gene's germline CDR1 is SGHTA and CDR2 FQGTGA. The V gene lost 7 bases and the J gene lost 0 bases, with 14 bases spanning the gap. CDR3 residues: CASKAEPSSTDTQYF. Here the CDR3 DNA reads TGTGCCAGCAAAGCGGAACCATCTAGCACAGATACGCAGTATTTT.

This chain uses TRBV18 with TRBJ2-7; D is unclear. This CDR3 is 14 amino acids long. Germline V lookup: CDR1 KGHSH, CDR2 LQKENI. With 0 bases removed from V and 5 bases from J, the gap between germline ends came to 11 bases. Here the CDR3 reads CASSPPLGVHEQYF. CDR3 nucleotides: TGTGCCAGCTCACCACCACTGGGCGTCCACGAGCAGTACTTC.

This clonotype was seen a few times. The chain uses TRBV20-1 and TRBJ2-3, with D hard to call. This CDR3 has 14 amino acids. Trimming cost V 3 bases and J 0 bases, with 10 bases left between them. Germline V gene sequence: CDR1 DFQATT, CDR2 SNEGSKA (reference sequence). CDR3 coding DNA: TGCAGTGCTAGTAAGGACGCTAGCACAGATACGCAGTATTTT. Its protein product is CSASKDASTDTQYF.

V usage is TRBV7-2 and J usage is TRBJ2-7; D perhaps matches TRBD1 (5 bases). Trimming cost V 4 bases and J 7 bases, with 14 bases left between them. Germline assignment: CDR1 SGHTA and CDR2 FQGNSA. This CDR3 has 13 amino acids. The CDR3 sequence is CASSSDAGWEQYF. The CDR3 bases are TGTGCCAGCAGCTCCGATGCAGGGTGGGAGCAGTACTTC.

This clonotype came up a few times. The CDR3 reads CSASADNGNTIYF. Here the CDR3 DNA reads TGCAGTGCTAGCGCGGACAATGGAAACACCATATATTTT. The chain carries TRBV20-1 and TRBJ1-3; the D gene is possibly TRBD1 (5 bases). The CDR3 loop spans 13 amino acids. The germline gives CDR1 DFQATT, CDR2 SNEGSKA (reference sequence). Trimming removed 3 bases from V and 3 bases from J, with 9 bases in between.

This clonotype was detected only a few times. The chain joins TRBV5-5 to TRBJ2-5; 13 bases line up with TRBD2. The CDR3 totals 16 residues. CDR1 SGHKS and CDR2 YYEKEE come from the germline V gene (reference sequence). V was clipped by 5 bases and J by 4 bases; unmatched bases: 8. CDR3 protein: CASRTGLAGERETQYF. DNA for the CDR3: TGTGCCAGCAGAACAGGACTAGCGGGAGAACGAGAGACCCAGTACTTC.

There are a few counts of this clonotype. This chain uses TRBV10-3 with TRBJ2-7, with TRBD1 identical over 7 bases. Unmatched junction bases numbered 2, after V lost 2 bases and J lost 4 bases. This CDR3 is built from 13 residues. From germline, CDR1 is ENHRY and CDR2 SYGVKD. CDR3 residues: CAISEGDSYEQYF. The CDR3 DNA reads TGTGCCATCAGTGAGGGGGACAGTTACGAGCAGTACTTC.

This clonotype was observed many times. The chain recombines TRBV20-1 with TRBJ2-7; 7 nucleotides match TRBD2. This CDR3 is built from 12 residues. Germline-derived CDR1 and CDR2 are DFQATT and SNEGSKA (reference sequence). In DNA, the CDR3 is TGCAGGGGGGTAGCGGGCCCCTACGAGCAGTACTTC. Protein product: CRGVAGPYEQYF.

The chain couples TRBV5-6 to TRBJ1-2, with 9 bases identical to TRBD1. The CDR3 totals 16 residues. Looked up from germline, CDR1 is SGHDT and CDR2 is YYEEEE. V lost 4 bases to trimming and J lost 2 bases; unmatched junction nucleotides: 9. Here the CDR3 reads CASSTPGQGPNYGYTF. CDR3 nucleotide sequence: TGTGCCAGCAGCACCCCCGGACAGGGGCCCAACTATGGCTACACCTTC.

The chain uses TRBV20-1 and TRBJ1-1; no definite D call. CDR3 length: 14 residues. Trimming took 3 bases from V and 3 from J, leaving 14 bases between them. Germline loops: CDR1 DFQATT, CDR2 SNEGSKA (reference sequence). The CDR3 nucleotides are TGCAGTGCTAGCGGGATCACCGCGGACACTGAAGCTTTCTTT. As protein: CSASGITADTEAFF.

Written as DNA, the CDR3 is TGCAGTGCACAACGTTCGGGGGAGGGCTTCACCGGGGAGCTGTTTTTT. This gives the protein CSAQRSGEGFTGELFF. The rearrangement links TRBV20-1 to TRBJ2-2; 7 nucleotides line up with TRBD2. The CDR3 is made up of 16 amino acids. Losses at the gene ends were 6 bases for V and 4 bases for J; bases not matched to a gene: 14. The germline gives CDR1 DFQATT, CDR2 SNEGSKA (reference sequence).

The CDR3 loop is CSARFAGGPAREQYF. The CDR3, as DNA: TGCAGTGCTAGGTTCGCGGGAGGGCCCGCTCGAGAGCAGTACTTC. The chain combines TRBV20-1 with TRBJ2-7; TRBD2 matches 9 bases. Per germline, CDR1 DFQATT and CDR2 SNEGSKA (reference sequence). CDR3 length: 15 amino acids. Trimming at V came to 3 bases and at J to 7 bases, leaving 13 bases not matched to a gene.

J is TRBJ2-1 and V is TRBV7-2; D is undetermined. In germline, CDR1 is SGHTA, CDR2 FQGNSA. The CDR3 extends over 14 amino acids. V was trimmed by 1 base and J by 6 bases, leaving 10 bases between them. The CDR3 DNA is TGTGCCAGCAGCTTAGTAGTAGAGGTCAATGAGCAGTTCTTC. Translating it yields CASSLVVEVNEQFF.